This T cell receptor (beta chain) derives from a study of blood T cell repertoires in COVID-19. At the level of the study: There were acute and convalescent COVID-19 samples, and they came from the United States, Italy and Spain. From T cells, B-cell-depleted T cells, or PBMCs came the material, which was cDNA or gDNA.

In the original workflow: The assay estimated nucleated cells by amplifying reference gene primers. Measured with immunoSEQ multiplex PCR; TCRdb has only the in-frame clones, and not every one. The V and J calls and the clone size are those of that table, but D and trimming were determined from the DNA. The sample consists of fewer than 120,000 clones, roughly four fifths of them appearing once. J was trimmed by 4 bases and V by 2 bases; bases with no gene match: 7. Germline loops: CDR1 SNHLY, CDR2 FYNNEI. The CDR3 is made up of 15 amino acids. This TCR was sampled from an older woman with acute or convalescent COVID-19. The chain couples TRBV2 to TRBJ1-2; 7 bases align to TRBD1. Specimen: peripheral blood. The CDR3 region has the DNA TGTGCCAGCAGTGAACGACAGGGTGGAGCCTATGGCTACACCTTC. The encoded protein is CASSERQGGAYGYTF.